This T cell receptor beta chain was captured in a study of T-cell reconstitution after alpha-beta-depleted transplantation in children. Unique molecular identifiers were used in preparing the TCRbeta library. In TCRdb, the PCR reads were re-called with MiXCR into one record per CDR3 protein. The data show around 450,000 distinct CDR3 sequences, with around two fifths seen just once and approximately 30% held by the top ten. At least ten counts were recorded for this clonotype. Its antigen is unknown. The V end was cut by 0 bases, the J end by 5 bases, with 4 bases between. The V gene's germline CDR1 is SGHDN and CDR2 FVKESK. The CDR3 has 13 amino acids. General study points: By one year post-transplant, T-cell counts and diversity largely arose from T cells that were newly produced.

V gene TRBV14 combines with J gene TRBJ2-2; D call uncertain. The sequence derives from a girl aged 2-10 years with aplastic anemia, due to receive a stem cell transplant. The sequences come from PBMCs, collected before TCRalphabeta/CD19-depleted stem cell transplant. CDR3 bases: TGTGCCAGCAGCCAAGAACTTACCGGGGAGCTGTTTTTT. This codes for CASSQELTGELFF.